This passage covers 26 T cell receptor beta chains from one sample sequenced in a study of blood T cell repertoires in COVID-19. Repertoires were generated with immunoSEQ multiplex PCR, while TCRdb's copy carries only in-frame clones and drops some. In the table there are hundreds of thousands of clones, around four fifths of which are singletons. The sample consisted of peripheral blood. The receptors come from a woman at least 80 years old with acute or convalescent COVID-19.

The rearrangement uses TRBV30 and TRBJ2-2; D might be TRBD2 (7 bases). The CDR3 length is 15 residues. The V end lost 7 bases, the J end lost 4 bases, and 19 bases lay between the germline ends. Germline CDR1 and CDR2: GTSNPN and SVGIG (reference sequence). The CDR3 loop is CAFLGAGVSTGELFF. The CDR3 nucleotides are TGTGCCTTCTTGGGGGCGGGAGTCAGCACCGGGGAGCTGTTTTTT.

The chain recombines TRBV5-1 with TRBJ2-1, with 9 bases fitting TRBD2. Germline loops: CDR1 SGHRS, CDR2 YFSETQ. The CDR3 is made up of 15 amino acids. V shed 0 bases, J shed 10 bases, and the junction held 8 bases outside the gene matches. CDR3 residues: CASSLELAGSSEQFF. The CDR3 bases are TGCGCCAGCAGCTTGGAGCTAGCGGGGTCCTCAGAGCAGTTCTTC.

The chain recombines TRBV10-2 with TRBJ2-3; maybe TRBD1 (6 bases). This CDR3 region has 15 residues. V lost 3 bases, J lost 1 base, and 11 bases lay in between. The V gene's germline CDR1 is WSHSY and CDR2 SAAADI. CDR3 coding DNA: TGCGCCAGCAGTGATAGGGGACACGGCACAGATACGCAGTATTTT. It yields the protein CASSDRGHGTDTQYF.

The chain uses TRBV29-1 and TRBJ1-1; 10 bases are a match to TRBD1. Looked up from germline, CDR1 is SQVTM and CDR2 is ANQGSEA. V lost 3 bases to trimming and J lost 4 bases; unmatched junction nucleotides: 2. This CDR3 spans 13 amino acids. The chain's CDR3 is CSVEGQGSTEAFF. The CDR3 nucleotides read TGCAGCGTTGAGGGACAGGGGAGCACTGAAGCTTTCTTT.

This clone was found once. The V call is TRBV12-3 or TRBV12-4, the J call TRBJ1-1; D gene uncertain. CDR3 length: 13 residues. The germline V and J ends were trimmed by 2 bases and 5 bases, with 9 bases remaining between them. The CDR3 here is CASSLLPRTEAFF. DNA for the CDR3: TGTGCCAGCAGTTTACTCCCGCGAACTGAAGCTTTCTTT.

V and J are TRBV7-2 and TRBJ1-5; 7 bases agree with TRBD1. V shed 3 bases and J 5 bases; nucleotides not matched to a gene: 1. Germline CDR1 SGHTA, CDR2 FQGNSA. The CDR3 has 13 residues. In DNA form, the CDR3 reads TGTGCCAGCAGCTTGGGACAGCATCAGCCCCAGCATTTT. Amino acids: CASSLGQHQPQHF.

This chain uses TRBV7-2 with TRBJ1-2; TRBD1 is a possible D gene (6 bases). V lost 1 base, J lost 3 bases, and 6 bases lay in between. This CDR3 spans 13 amino acids. CDR1 and CDR2 from the germline V gene are SGHTA and FQGNSA. In DNA form, the CDR3 reads TGTGCCAGCAGCTTAGGGACAGACTATGGCTACACCTTC. Translation gives CASSLGTDYGYTF.

This clone was detected only a few times. V usage is TRBV5-1 and J usage is TRBJ1-1; the match to TRBD1 covers 7 bases. This CDR3 contains 13 residues. CDR1 is SGHRS, CDR2 YFSETQ, per germline. The trim removed 5 bases at V and 5 bases at J, leaving 6 bases unmatched. The DNA of the CDR3 is TGCGCCAGCAGGTCAGGGGGAGTTACTGAAGCTTTCTTT. This gives the protein CASRSGGVTEAFF.

The V gene is TRBV15, the J gene TRBJ2-2, with 9 bases fitting TRBD1. Germline V gives CDR1 LNHNV, CDR2 YYDKDF (reference sequence). Trimming removed 5 bases from V and 6 bases from J; junction bases left unmatched: 10. This CDR3 has 16 amino acids. The CDR3 nucleotides read TGTGCCACCAGCTCCCGGACAGGGGTGTACGCCGGGGAGCTGTTTTTT. Its protein is CATSSRTGVYAGELFF.

The chain is built from TRBV11-2 and TRBJ2-3; 11 nucleotides align to TRBD2. Unmatched junction bases numbered 4, after V lost 4 bases and J lost 4 bases. This CDR3 spans 15 amino acids. The germline V gene encodes CDR1 SGHAT and CDR2 FQNNGV. The DNA of the CDR3 is TGTGCCAGCAGCTCGGGACTAGCGGTGTCAGATACGCAGTATTTT. This encodes CASSSGLAVSDTQYF. Filled out from reference TRBV11-2 and TRBJ2-3, the complete variable domain reads EAGVAQSPRYKIIEKRQSVAFWCNPISGHATLYWYQQILGQGPKLLIQFQNNGVVDDSQLPKDRFSAERLKGVDSTLKIQPAKLEDSAVYLCASSSGLAVSDTQYFGPGTRLTVL.

V usage is TRBV7-2 and J usage is TRBJ1-5, with D unresolved. Between the trimmed V and J ends, which lost 2 bases and 5 bases, there was a span of 13 bases. Germline lookup yields CDR1 SGHTA and CDR2 FQGNSA. CDR3 length: 15 residues. CDR3 coding DNA: TGTGCCAGCAGCTTAACACCTGCTGGAGATCAGCCCCAGCATTTT. This gives the protein CASSLTPAGDQPQHF.

The chain carries TRBV9 and TRBJ2-7; 8 bases are a match to TRBD1. In germline, CDR1 is SGDLS, CDR2 YYNGEE. After removal of 5 bases from V and 4 bases from J, the junction contained 11 bases not matched to a gene. The CDR3 is 15 residues long. CDR3 coding DNA: TGTGCCAGCAGTCCTGTAGGGACAGGTGTGTACGAGCAGTACTTC. Protein: CASSPVGTGVYEQYF.

J is TRBJ1-4 and V is TRBV7-2, with unresolved D. V lost 1 base, J lost 8 bases, and 14 bases lay in between. Germline V gene sequence: CDR1 SGHTA, CDR2 FQGNSA. This CDR3 spans 15 amino acids. The CDR3 here is CASSLVALRGEKLFF. Here the CDR3 DNA reads TGTGCCAGCAGCTTAGTTGCCCTCAGAGGAGAAAAACTGTTTTTT. The full variable domain, its missing parts supplied by reference TRBV7-2 and TRBJ1-4, is GAGVSQSPSNKVTEKGKDVELRCDPISGHTALYWYRQSLGQGLEFLIYFQGNSAPDKSGLPSDRFSAERTGGSVSTLTIQRTQQEDSAVYLCASSLVALRGEKLFFGSGTQLSVL.

This clone turned up a few times. V and J are TRBV12-3 or TRBV12-4 and TRBJ1-4; TRBD1 matches at 7 bases. The CDR3 consists of 13 residues. J gave up 8 bases and V 6 bases, and 6 bases lay outside the gene matches. CDR3 bases: TGTGCCAGCAGCTTAAACAGGGGAGAAAAACTGTTTTTT. It encodes CASSLNRGEKLFF.

This clone was detected only a few times. The V and J genes are TRBV28 and TRBJ1-1, with 7 positions matching TRBD1. V gave up 3 bases and J gave up 6 bases; unmatched junction bases: 7. Per the germline V gene, CDR1 is MDHEN and CDR2 is SYDVKM. The CDR3 contains 14 residues. The CDR3 region is CASSLGGQGAEAFF. DNA of the CDR3: TGTGCCAGCAGTTTGGGTGGGCAGGGGGCTGAAGCTTTCTTT. The full variable domain, its missing parts supplied by reference TRBV28 and TRBJ1-1, is DVKVTQSSRYLVKRTGEKVFLECVQDMDHENMFWYRQDPGLGLRLIYFSYDVKMKEKGDIPEGYSVSREKKERFSLILESASTNQTSMYLCASSLGGQGAEAFFGQGTRLTVV.

The chain combines TRBV12-5 with TRBJ1-6; D perhaps matches TRBD1 (6 bases). V gave up 4 bases and J gave up 9 bases, with 19 bases separating them. The germline gives CDR1 LGHNT, CDR2 FRNRAP. The CDR3 contains 16 residues. As DNA, the CDR3 is TGTGCTAGTGGTTCCCATGCTCGGGGGGCGAGTTCACCCCTCCACTTT. Protein product: CASGSHARGASSPLHF.

This chain uses TRBV6-2 or TRBV6-3 with TRBJ1-5; 7 nucleotides align to TRBD1. The V and J ends lost 7 bases and 2 bases, in that order; junction bases with no gene match: 11. Germline CDR1 is MNHEY and CDR2 is SVGEGT. This CDR3 has 16 amino acids. As DNA, the CDR3 is TGTGCCAGCACCCCACAGGGGTTGATAGGCAATCAGCCCCAGCATTTT. This sequence encodes CASTPQGLIGNQPQHF.

V gene TRBV19 combines with J gene TRBJ2-5; 14 nucleotides align to TRBD2. CDR3 length equals 17 residues. Losses at the gene ends were 7 bases for V and 1 base for J; bases not matched to a gene: 8. Germline assignment: CDR1 LNHDA and CDR2 SQIVND (reference sequence). For the CDR3, the DNA is TGTGCCAGTAAAGGACTAGCGGGGGGCGAATTCCAAGAGACCCAGTACTTC. It is translated as CASKGLAGGEFQETQYF.

V usage is TRBV29-1 and J usage is TRBJ1-1; D might be TRBD1 (6 bases). The germline V gene encodes CDR1 SQVTM and CDR2 ANQGSEA. The CDR3 is 15 amino acids. The germline V and J ends were trimmed by 6 bases and 7 bases, with 24 bases remaining between them. This chain's CDR3 is CSVPRKGGEHGEAFF. The CDR3 DNA follows: TGCAGCGTGCCCCGTAAAGGGGGTGAACATGGTGAAGCTTTCTTT.

V is TRBV7-3 and J is TRBJ2-1; D may be TRBD2 (5 bases). Trimming took 2 bases from V and 7 from J, leaving 9 bases between them. Germline CDR1 and CDR2: SGHTA and FQGTGA. This CDR3 has 13 residues. The CDR3 loop is CASSLARGNEQFF. As DNA, the CDR3 is TGTGCCAGCAGCTTAGCCCGAGGGAATGAGCAGTTCTTC.

The rearrangement uses TRBV6-5 and TRBJ1-1; tentatively, D is TRBD1 (6 bases). The V gene's germline CDR1 is MNHEY and CDR2 SVGAGI. The V and J ends lost 4 bases and 1 base respectively, with 13 bases between them. This CDR3 spans 15 amino acids. The CDR3 DNA reads TGTGCCAGCAGTTCTAAGGGGGGGAAGAACACTGAAGCTTTCTTT. Translation gives CASSSKGGKNTEAFF.

V gene TRBV7-3 combines with J gene TRBJ2-1; 13 nucleotides align to TRBD2. CDR1 and CDR2 from the germline V gene are SGHTA and FQGTGA. After removal of 0 bases from V and 9 bases from J, the junction contained 5 bases not matched to a gene. CDR3 length: 16 residues. The CDR3 is CASSLTGTSGTVEQFF. The CDR3 DNA follows: TGTGCCAGCAGCTTAACAGGGACTAGCGGGACCGTTGAGCAGTTCTTC. The whole variable domain, filled in from reference TRBV7-3 and TRBJ2-1, reads GAGVSQTPSNKVTEKGKYVELRCDPISGHTALYWYRQSLGQGPEFLIYFQGTGAADDSGLPNDRFFAVRPEGSVSTLKIQRTERGDSAVYLCASSLTGTSGTVEQFFGPGTRLTVL.

The J gene is TRBJ1-5, the V gene TRBV7-8; D uncertain. This CDR3 comprises 15 residues. Germline V lookup: CDR1 SGHVS, CDR2 FQNEAQ. Trimming left V 3 bases short and J 5 bases short, with 14 bases between. DNA for the CDR3: TGTGCCAGCAGCTTGGCGCAGGCAGGCTATCAGCCCCAGCATTTT. Translation gives CASSLAQAGYQPQHF.

V is TRBV30 and J is TRBJ1-1, with unresolved D. Germline lookup yields CDR1 GTSNPN and CDR2 SVGIG (reference sequence). The ends were cut back, 1 base at V and 1 base at J, with 7 bases in the middle. The CDR3 is 13 amino acids. The CDR3 protein is CAWSAVQNTEAFF. Here the CDR3 DNA reads TGTGCCTGGAGTGCAGTCCAGAACACTGAAGCTTTCTTT.

The rearrangement joins TRBV19 to TRBJ2-3, with 11 bases lining up with TRBD2. V dropped 3 bases and J dropped 3; count of bases not matched to a gene: 8. Germline CDR1 reads LNHDA; CDR2 reads SQIVND (reference sequence). The CDR3 consists of 17 residues. For the CDR3, the DNA is TGTGCCAGTAGTATTATCTCTAGCGGGGGGTTAACAGATACGCAGTATTTT. Translating it yields CASSIISSGGLTDTQYF.

The chain has TRBV7-8 and TRBJ1-5, with 7 bases lining up with TRBD1. The length of the CDR3 is 13 residues. The ends lost 5 bases at V and 6 bases at J; junction bases unmatched: 4. The germline gives CDR1 SGHVS, CDR2 FQNEAQ. CDR3 region: CASSPRGPQPQHF. The CDR3 DNA reads as TGTGCCAGCAGCCCGAGGGGGCCTCAGCCCCAGCATTTT.